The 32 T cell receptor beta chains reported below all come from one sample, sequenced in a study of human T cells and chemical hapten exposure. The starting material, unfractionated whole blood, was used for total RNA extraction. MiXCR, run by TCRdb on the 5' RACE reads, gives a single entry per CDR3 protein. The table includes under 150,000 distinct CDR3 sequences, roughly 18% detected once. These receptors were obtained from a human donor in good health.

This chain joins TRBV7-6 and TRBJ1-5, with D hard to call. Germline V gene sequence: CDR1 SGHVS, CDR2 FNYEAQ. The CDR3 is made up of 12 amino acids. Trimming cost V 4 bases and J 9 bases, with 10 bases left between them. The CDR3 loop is CASSSLSGPQHF. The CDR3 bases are TGTGCCAGCAGCTCTCTTTCAGGGCCCCAGCATTTT.

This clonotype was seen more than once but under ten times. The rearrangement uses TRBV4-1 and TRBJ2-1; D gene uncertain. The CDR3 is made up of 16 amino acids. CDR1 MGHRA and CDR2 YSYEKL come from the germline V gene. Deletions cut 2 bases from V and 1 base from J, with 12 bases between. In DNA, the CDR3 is TGCGCCAGCAGCCAACCCGTTATTGGTTCCTACAATGAGCAGTTCTTC. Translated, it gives CASSQPVIGSYNEQFF.

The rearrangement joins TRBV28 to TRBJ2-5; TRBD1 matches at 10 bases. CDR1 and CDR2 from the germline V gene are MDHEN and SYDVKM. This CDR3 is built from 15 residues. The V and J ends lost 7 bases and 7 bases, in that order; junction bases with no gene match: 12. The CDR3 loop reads CASIAEGQGSRTQYF. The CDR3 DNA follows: TGTGCCAGCATTGCCGAGGGACAGGGGTCGAGGACCCAGTACTTC.

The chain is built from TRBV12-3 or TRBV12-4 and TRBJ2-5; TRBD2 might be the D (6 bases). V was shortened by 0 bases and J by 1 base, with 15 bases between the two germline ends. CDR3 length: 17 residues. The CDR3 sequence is CASSLALGGGPQETQYF. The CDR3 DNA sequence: TGTGCCAGCAGTTTAGCGCTGGGGGGAGGCCCCCAAGAGACCCAGTACTTC.

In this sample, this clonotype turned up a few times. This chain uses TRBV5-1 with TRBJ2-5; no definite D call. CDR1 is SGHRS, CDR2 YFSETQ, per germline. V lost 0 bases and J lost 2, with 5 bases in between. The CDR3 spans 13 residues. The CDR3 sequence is CASSLGLQETQYF. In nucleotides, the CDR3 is TGCGCCAGCAGCTTGGGACTTCAAGAGACCCAGTACTTC.

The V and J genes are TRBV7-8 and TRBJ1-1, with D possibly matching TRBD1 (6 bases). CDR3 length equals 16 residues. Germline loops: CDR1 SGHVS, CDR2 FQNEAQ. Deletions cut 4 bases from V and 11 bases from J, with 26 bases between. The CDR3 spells CASSSKGGSPTIGAFF. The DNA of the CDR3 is TGTGCCAGCAGCTCAAAGGGGGGCTCACCTACCATCGGGGCTTTCTTT.

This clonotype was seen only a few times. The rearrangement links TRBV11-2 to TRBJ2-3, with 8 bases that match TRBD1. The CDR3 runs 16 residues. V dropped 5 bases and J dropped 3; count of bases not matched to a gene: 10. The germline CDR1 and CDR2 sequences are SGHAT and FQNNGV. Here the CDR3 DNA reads TGTGCCAGCAGCGCCACACAGGGGGGCCCAACAGATACGCAGTATTTT. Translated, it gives CASSATQGGPTDTQYF.

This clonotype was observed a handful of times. CDR3 amino acids: CASENTGAGANVLTF. CDR3 in DNA: TGTGCCAGTGAGAATACAGGGGCTGGGGCCAACGTCCTGACTTTC. This sequence joins TRBV19 and TRBJ2-6, with 7 bases matching TRBD1. Germline values: CDR1 LNHDA, CDR2 SQIVND (reference sequence). With V trimmed by 8 bases and J by 2 bases, 6 bases remained unmatched. The CDR3 is made up of 15 amino acids.

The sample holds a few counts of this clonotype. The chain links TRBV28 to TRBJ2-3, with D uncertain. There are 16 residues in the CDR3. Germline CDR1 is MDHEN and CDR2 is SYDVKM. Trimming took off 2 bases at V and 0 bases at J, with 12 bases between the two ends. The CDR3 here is CASSLGTTLSTDTQYF. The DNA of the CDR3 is TGTGCCAGCAGTTTAGGAACAACCCTTAGCACAGATACGCAGTATTTT.

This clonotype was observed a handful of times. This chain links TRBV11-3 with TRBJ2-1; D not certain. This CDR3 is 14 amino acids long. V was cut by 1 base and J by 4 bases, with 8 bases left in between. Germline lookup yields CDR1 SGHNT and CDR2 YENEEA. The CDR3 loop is CASSLVNGYNEQFF. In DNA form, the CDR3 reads TGTGCCAGCAGCTTAGTGAACGGATACAATGAGCAGTTCTTC.

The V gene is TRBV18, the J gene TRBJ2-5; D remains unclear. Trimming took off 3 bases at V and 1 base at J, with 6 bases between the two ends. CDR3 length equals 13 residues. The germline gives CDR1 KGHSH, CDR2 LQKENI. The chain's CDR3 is CASSPGSQETQYF. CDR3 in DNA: TGTGCCAGCTCACCGGGGTCCCAAGAGACCCAGTACTTC.

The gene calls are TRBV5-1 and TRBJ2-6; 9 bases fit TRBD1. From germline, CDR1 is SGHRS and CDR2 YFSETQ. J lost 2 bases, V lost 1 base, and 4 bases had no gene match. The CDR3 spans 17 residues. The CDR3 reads CASSLNTGGTGANVLTF. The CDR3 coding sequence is TGCGCCAGCAGCTTGAACACAGGGGGCACTGGGGCCAACGTCCTGACTTTC. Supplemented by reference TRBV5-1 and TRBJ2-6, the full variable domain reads KAGVTQTPRYLIKTRGQQVTLSCSPISGHRSVSWYQQTPGQGLQFLFEYFSETQRNKGNFPGRFSGRQFSNSRSEMNVSTLELGDSALYLCASSLNTGGTGANVLTFGAGSRLTVL.

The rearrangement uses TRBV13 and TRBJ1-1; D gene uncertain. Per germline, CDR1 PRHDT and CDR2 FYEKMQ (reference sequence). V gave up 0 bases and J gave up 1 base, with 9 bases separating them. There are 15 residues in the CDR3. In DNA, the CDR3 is TGTGCCAGCAGCTTAGGATCGTTCTCGAACACTGAAGCTTTCTTT. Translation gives CASSLGSFSNTEAFF.

The CDR3 DNA reads as TGTGCCAGCAGCCCTAACATCTGGGATACGCAGTATTTT. This encodes CASSPNIWDTQYF. The V gene is TRBV11-2, the J gene TRBJ2-3; D ambiguous. The CDR3 consists of 13 residues. Trimming took off 5 bases at V and 6 bases at J, with 12 bases between the two ends. Germline CDR1 reads SGHAT; CDR2 reads FQNNGV.

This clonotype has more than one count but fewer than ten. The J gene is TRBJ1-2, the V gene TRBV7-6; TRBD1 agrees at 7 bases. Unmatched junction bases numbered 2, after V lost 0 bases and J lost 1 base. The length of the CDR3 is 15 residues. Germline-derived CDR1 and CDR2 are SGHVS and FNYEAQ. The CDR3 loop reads CASSLAGTDNYGYTF. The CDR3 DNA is TGTGCCAGCAGCTTAGCGGGGACAGATAACTATGGCTACACCTTC.

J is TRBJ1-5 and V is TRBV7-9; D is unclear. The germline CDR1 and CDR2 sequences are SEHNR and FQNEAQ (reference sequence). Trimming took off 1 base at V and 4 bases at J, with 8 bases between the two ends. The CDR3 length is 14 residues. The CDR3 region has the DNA TGTGCCAGCAGCTTAGGGGCCGAGAATCAGCCCCAGCATTTT. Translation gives CASSLGAENQPQHF.

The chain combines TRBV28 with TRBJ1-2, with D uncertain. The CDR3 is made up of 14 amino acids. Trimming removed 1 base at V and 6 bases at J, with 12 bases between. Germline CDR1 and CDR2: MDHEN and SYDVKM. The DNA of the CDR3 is TGTGCCAGCAGTTTATATTCGTTTGGCGATGGCTACACCTTC. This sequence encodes CASSLYSFGDGYTF.

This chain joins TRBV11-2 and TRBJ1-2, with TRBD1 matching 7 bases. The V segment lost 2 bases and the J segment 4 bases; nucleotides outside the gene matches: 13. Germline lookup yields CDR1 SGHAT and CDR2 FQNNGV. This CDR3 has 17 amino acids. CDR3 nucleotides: TGTGCCAGCAGCTTAATTAAGTCGGCAGGGGGGCCCTATGGCTACACCTTC. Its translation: CASSLIKSAGGPYGYTF.

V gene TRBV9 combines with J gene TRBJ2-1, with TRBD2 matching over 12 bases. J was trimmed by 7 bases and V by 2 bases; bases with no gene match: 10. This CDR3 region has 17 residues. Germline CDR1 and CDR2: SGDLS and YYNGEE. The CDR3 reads CASSVELGLAGWNEQFF. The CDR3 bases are TGTGCCAGCAGCGTTGAGCTCGGACTAGCGGGATGGAATGAGCAGTTCTTC.

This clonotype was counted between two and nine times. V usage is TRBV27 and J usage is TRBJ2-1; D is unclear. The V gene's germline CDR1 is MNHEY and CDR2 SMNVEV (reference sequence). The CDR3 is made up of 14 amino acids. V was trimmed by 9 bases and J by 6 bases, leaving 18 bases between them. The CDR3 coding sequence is TGTGCCAGTTCAGATGAGTGGGCCCCCAATGAGCAGTTCTTC. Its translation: CASSDEWAPNEQFF.

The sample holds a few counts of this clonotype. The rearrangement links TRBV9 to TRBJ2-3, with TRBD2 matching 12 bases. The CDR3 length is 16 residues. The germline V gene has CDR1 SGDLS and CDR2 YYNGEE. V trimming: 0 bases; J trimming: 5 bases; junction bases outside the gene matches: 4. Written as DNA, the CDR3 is TGTGCCAGCAGCGTAGAACTAGCGGGAGGAGGAGATACGCAGTATTTT. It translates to CASSVELAGGGDTQYF.

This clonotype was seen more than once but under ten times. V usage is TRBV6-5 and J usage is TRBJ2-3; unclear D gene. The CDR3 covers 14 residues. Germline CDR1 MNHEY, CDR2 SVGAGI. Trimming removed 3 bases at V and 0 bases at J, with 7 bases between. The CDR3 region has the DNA TGTGCCAGCAGTTATGCAGGCAGCACAGATACGCAGTATTTT. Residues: CASSYAGSTDTQYF.

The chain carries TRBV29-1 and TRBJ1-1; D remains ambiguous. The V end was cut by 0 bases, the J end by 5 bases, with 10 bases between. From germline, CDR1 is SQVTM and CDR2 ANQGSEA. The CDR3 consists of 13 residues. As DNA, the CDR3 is TGCAGCGTTGAAGAGGCACCCGGGACTGAAGCTTTCTTT. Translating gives CSVEEAPGTEAFF.

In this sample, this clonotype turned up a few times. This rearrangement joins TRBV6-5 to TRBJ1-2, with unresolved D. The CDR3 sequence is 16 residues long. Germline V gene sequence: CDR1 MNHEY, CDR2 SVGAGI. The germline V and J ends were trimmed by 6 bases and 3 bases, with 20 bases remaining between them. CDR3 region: CASRRLGRREDYGYTF. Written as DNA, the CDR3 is TGTGCCAGCAGACGCCTTGGGCGGCGGGAGGACTATGGCTACACCTTC.

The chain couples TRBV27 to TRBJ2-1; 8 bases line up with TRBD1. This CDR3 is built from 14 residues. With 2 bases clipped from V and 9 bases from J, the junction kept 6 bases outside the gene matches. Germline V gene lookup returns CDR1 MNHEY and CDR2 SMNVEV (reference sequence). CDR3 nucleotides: TGTGCCAGCAGTTTAGGGCAGGGGGCAGGTGAGCAGTTCTTC. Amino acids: CASSLGQGAGEQFF.

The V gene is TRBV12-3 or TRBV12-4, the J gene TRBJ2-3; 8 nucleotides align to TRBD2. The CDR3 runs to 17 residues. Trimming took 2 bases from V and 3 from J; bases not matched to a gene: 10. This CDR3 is CASSLLVGSGMTDTQYF. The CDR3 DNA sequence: TGTGCCAGCAGTTTACTCGTGGGTAGCGGGATGACAGATACGCAGTATTTT.

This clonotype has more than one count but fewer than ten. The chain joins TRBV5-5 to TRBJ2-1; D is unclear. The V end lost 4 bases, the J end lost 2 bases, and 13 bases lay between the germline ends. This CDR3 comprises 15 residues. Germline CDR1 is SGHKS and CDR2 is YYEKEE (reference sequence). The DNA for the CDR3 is TGTGCCAGCAGCGGGTCACGCTCCCCCTACAATGAGCAGTTCTTC. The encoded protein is CASSGSRSPYNEQFF.

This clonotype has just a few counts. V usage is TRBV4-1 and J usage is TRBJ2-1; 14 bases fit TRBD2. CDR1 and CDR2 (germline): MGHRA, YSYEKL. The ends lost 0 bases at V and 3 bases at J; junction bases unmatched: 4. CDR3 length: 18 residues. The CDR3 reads CASSQEGLAGVHYNEQFF. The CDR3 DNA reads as TGCGCCAGCAGCCAAGAGGGACTAGCGGGGGTACACTACAATGAGCAGTTCTTC.

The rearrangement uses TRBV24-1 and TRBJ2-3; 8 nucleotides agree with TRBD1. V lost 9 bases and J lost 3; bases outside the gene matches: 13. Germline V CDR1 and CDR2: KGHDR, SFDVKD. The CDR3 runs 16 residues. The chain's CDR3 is CATAKSGDRRTDTQYF. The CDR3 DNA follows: TGTGCCACCGCCAAGTCCGGGGACAGGCGAACAGATACGCAGTATTTT.

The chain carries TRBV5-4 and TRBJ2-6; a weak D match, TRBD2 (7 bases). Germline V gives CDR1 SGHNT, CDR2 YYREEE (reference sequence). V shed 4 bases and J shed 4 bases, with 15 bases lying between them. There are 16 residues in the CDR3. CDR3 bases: TGTGCCAGCAGCACTGGGGGGGGCATAGGGGCCAACGTCCTGACTTTC. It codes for CASSTGGGIGANVLTF.

In DNA form, the CDR3 reads TGTGCCAGCAGCTCGTCCCGGGACATTCACGAGCAGTACTTC. Residues: CASSSSRDIHEQYF. This chain connects TRBV7-2 to TRBJ2-7; perhaps TRBD1 as D (6 bases). The V end was cut by 4 bases, the J end by 5 bases, with 15 bases between. Germline CDR1 is SGHTA and CDR2 is FQGNSA. The CDR3 sequence is 14 residues long.

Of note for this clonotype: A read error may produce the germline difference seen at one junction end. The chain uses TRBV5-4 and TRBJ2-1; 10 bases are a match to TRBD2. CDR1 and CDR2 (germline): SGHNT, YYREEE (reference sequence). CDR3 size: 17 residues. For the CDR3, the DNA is TGTGCCAGCAGGGGACGTAGCGGGAGGATCTCCCACAATGAGCAGTTCTTC. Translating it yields CASRGRSGRISHNEQFF.